The 29 T cell receptor beta chains below come from one sample, sequenced in a study of T cell responses to AZD1222 COVID-19 vaccine. The protocol was immunoSEQ multiplex PCR, while the TCRdb copy is restricted to in-frame clones and leaves out a portion. The table lists about 140,000 clones, roughly nine tenths of them singletons, with roughly 7.5% in the top ten. Sequenced material: peripheral blood, taken 28 days after the second dose of the MenACWY control vaccine. Receptors originate from an adult who received the MenACWY meningococcal vaccine as a control.

The chain couples TRBV18 to TRBJ2-7; D call uncertain. This CDR3 contains 14 residues. V was pared by 1 base and J by 2 bases, with 9 bases between. The germline CDR1 and CDR2 sequences are KGHSH and LQKENI. As DNA, the CDR3 is TGTGCCAGCTCACCACTCCATTCTACCTACGAGCAGTACTTC. This encodes CASSPLHSTYEQYF.

V and J are TRBV29-1 and TRBJ2-1; 10 bases match TRBD2. CDR1 and CDR2 (germline): SQVTM, ANQGSEA. This CDR3 is 14 amino acids long. The J segment lost 3 bases and the V segment lost 5 bases, leaving 4 bases of the junction unmatched. The CDR3 sequence: CSVNLAGGYNEQFF. The CDR3 DNA follows: TGCAGCGTTAACTTAGCGGGGGGCTACAATGAGCAGTTCTTC.

V usage is TRBV6-5 and J usage is TRBJ1-1; D gene uncertain. The CDR3 sequence is 12 residues long. Germline CDR1 is MNHEY and CDR2 is SVGAGI. Between the trimmed V and J ends, which lost 6 bases and 5 bases, there was a span of 10 bases. The CDR3 protein is CASSIDETEAFF. CDR3 sequence (DNA): TGTGCCAGCAGCATAGATGAAACTGAAGCTTTCTTT.

The chain recombines TRBV19 with TRBJ1-2; 8 bases match TRBD1. The length of the CDR3 is 15 residues. CDR1 is LNHDA and CDR2 is SQIVND in the germline V gene (reference sequence). V dropped 3 bases and J dropped 3; count of bases not matched to a gene: 6. CDR3 coding DNA: TGTGCCAGTAGTATCGGACAGGGCCAGTACTATGGCTACACCTTC. It translates to CASSIGQGQYYGYTF.

The chain uses TRBV11-3 and TRBJ2-1; 11 nucleotides align to TRBD2. V lost 3 bases and J lost 9; bases outside the gene matches: 1. The length of the CDR3 is 13 residues. The germline gives CDR1 SGHNT, CDR2 YENEEA. CDR3 protein: CASSFTSGGEQFF. CDR3 DNA sequence: TGTGCCAGCAGCTTTACTAGCGGGGGTGAGCAGTTCTTC.

This chain connects TRBV28 to TRBJ1-1, with 8 positions matching TRBD1. V shed 6 bases, J shed 11 bases, and the junction held 14 bases outside the gene matches. This CDR3 contains 14 residues. Germline loops: CDR1 MDHEN, CDR2 SYDVKM. The CDR3: CASRDGQGEGWAFF. CDR3 DNA sequence: TGTGCCAGCAGAGATGGACAGGGCGAGGGATGGGCTTTCTTT.

The CDR3 loop is CASSPRTGGYEQYF. As DNA, the CDR3 is TGCGCCAGCAGTCCTCGGACAGGGGGCTACGAGCAGTACTTC. This rearrangement joins TRBV5-1 to TRBJ2-7, with 10 bases fitting TRBD1. CDR1 SGHRS and CDR2 YFSETQ come from the germline V gene. J gave up 3 bases and V 5 bases, and 5 bases lay outside the gene matches. The CDR3 covers 14 residues.

Turning to this clone: Other nucleotide sequences from this sample produce the same CDR3. V is TRBV3-1 (or the pseudogene TRBV3-2) and J is TRBJ2-7; 10 nucleotides agree with TRBD2. In germline, CDR1 is LGHDT, CDR2 YNNKEL (reference sequence). Trimming removed 0 bases from V and 2 bases from J; junction bases left unmatched: 4. The CDR3 runs to 16 residues. The CDR3, as DNA: TGTGCCAGCAGCCAAGATAGGCTAGCGGGAGCCTACGAGCAGTACTTC. Translating it yields CASSQDRLAGAYEQYF.

The chain is built from TRBV6-1 and TRBJ1-1; D remains unclear. Trimming took off 3 bases at V and 5 bases at J, with 10 bases between the two ends. In germline, CDR1 is MNHNS, CDR2 SASEGT. The CDR3 covers 13 residues. CDR3 DNA: TGTGCCAGCAGTGAGGGGAGGAGAACTGAAGCTTTCTTT. Encoded protein: CASSEGRRTEAFF.

The chain employs TRBV29-1 and TRBJ2-7; TRBD1 or TRBD2 may be the D gene (6 bases each). Germline V lookup: CDR1 SQVTM, CDR2 ANQGSEA. The CDR3 consists of 17 residues. V lost 6 bases and J 5 bases, leaving 29 bases between the germline ends. The CDR3 region has the DNA TGCAGCGTGATCGCAGCAATATCGGGGGCAGGGACTCACGAGCAGTACTTC. Protein: CSVIAAISGAGTHEQYF.

The chain recombines TRBV29-1 with TRBJ2-3; TRBD1 aligns across 7 bases. Germline values: CDR1 SQVTM, CDR2 ANQGSEA. Trimming removed 0 bases from V and 5 bases from J; junction bases left unmatched: 11. The CDR3 is made up of 16 amino acids. CDR3 in amino acids: CSVEEGQIPPLDTQYF. The DNA of the CDR3 is TGCAGCGTTGAAGAGGGACAGATCCCCCCGCTAGATACGCAGTATTTT.

This clone was seen once. The identical CDR3 is also encoded by other nucleotide sequences in the sample. The chain has TRBV30 and TRBJ1-1; maybe TRBD1 (6 bases). This CDR3 comprises 13 residues. Deletions cut 0 bases from V and 3 bases from J, with 8 bases between. CDR1 and CDR2 from the germline V gene are GTSNPN and SVGIG (reference sequence). CDR3 protein: CAWSVQGDTEAFF. CDR3 coding DNA: TGTGCCTGGAGTGTACAGGGTGACACTGAAGCTTTCTTT. The full variable domain, completed using reference TRBV30 and TRBJ1-1, is SQTIHQWPATLVQPVGSPLSLECTVEGTSNPNLYWYRQAAGRGLQLLFYSVGIGQISSEVPQNLSASRPQDRQFILSSKKLLLSDSGFYLCAWSVQGDTEAFFGQGTRLTVV.

The chain is built from TRBV5-1 and TRBJ2-1, with 7 bases lining up with TRBD2. This CDR3 comprises 16 residues. The germline CDR1 and CDR2 sequences are SGHRS and YFSETQ. The V segment lost 2 bases and the J segment 9 bases; nucleotides outside the gene matches: 14. CDR3 nucleotides: TGCGCCAGCAGCTTAGAATGGGGATACGGGGGGAGTGAGCAGTTCTTC. This translates into CASSLEWGYGGSEQFF.

CDR3 loop: CASSIDPASSNQPQHF. In DNA form, the CDR3 reads TGTGCCAGTAGTATAGATCCAGCGAGTAGCAATCAGCCCCAGCATTTT. This rearrangement joins TRBV19 to TRBJ1-5; D not certain. V dropped 0 bases and J dropped 0 bases, with 9 bases sitting between them. The germline CDR1 and CDR2 sequences are LNHDA and SQIVND (reference sequence). CDR3 size: 16 residues.

This clone appeared a few times. V gene TRBV6-5 combines with J gene TRBJ2-1; D not certain. V was shortened by 9 bases and J by 5 bases, with 8 bases between the two germline ends. Germline V lookup: CDR1 MNHEY, CDR2 SVGAGI. The CDR3 sequence is 11 residues long. CDR3 region: CASGRDNEQFF. The CDR3 coding sequence is TGTGCCAGTGGCCGGGACAATGAGCAGTTCTTC.

This clone has just a few counts. The chain joins TRBV28 to TRBJ1-6; 11 bases are shared with TRBD1. Germline-derived CDR1 and CDR2 are MDHEN and SYDVKM. The CDR3 runs to 14 residues. The junction had 3 bases not matched to a gene; V was cut back by 5 bases and J by 9 bases. CDR3 sequence: CASSPGTGGSPLHF. The CDR3, as DNA: TGTGCCAGCAGTCCGGGGACAGGGGGTTCACCCCTCCACTTT.

The gene calls are TRBV7-2 and TRBJ2-3, with D possibly TRBD2 on 5 matching bases. Trimming removed 11 bases from V and 2 bases from J, with 8 bases in between. Germline V gives CDR1 SGHTA, CDR2 FQGNSA. This CDR3 region has 11 residues. The CDR3 sequence: CAGSDTDTQYF. DNA for the CDR3: TGTGCCGGTAGCGACACAGATACGCAGTATTTT.

V usage is TRBV7-2 and J usage is TRBJ1-2; D gene ambiguous. Trimming stripped 0 bases from V and 5 bases from J, with 4 bases between. The CDR3 length is 12 residues. CDR1 is SGHTA and CDR2 is FQGNSA in the germline V gene. The CDR3 sequence: CASSLAGYGYTF. In nucleotides, the CDR3 is TGTGCCAGCAGCTTAGCCGGGTATGGCTACACCTTC.

V usage is TRBV2 and J usage is TRBJ2-1, with D hard to call. The CDR3 length is 13 residues. V was clipped by 2 bases and J by 5 bases, with 7 bases between them. Germline V lookup: CDR1 SNHLY, CDR2 FYNNEI. Here the CDR3 DNA reads TGTGCCAGCAGTGAAAACAGCGACAATGAGCAGTTCTTC. Its translation is CASSENSDNEQFF.

This chain connects TRBV12-3 or TRBV12-4 to TRBJ1-5; maybe TRBD1 (6 bases). The CDR3 totals 12 residues. Trimming removed 6 bases from V and 9 bases from J, with 12 bases in between. CDR3 sequence reads: CASSFTGTPQHF. As DNA, the CDR3 is TGTGCCAGCAGCTTCACAGGGACGCCCCAGCATTTT.

The V call is TRBV11-2, the J call TRBJ2-5; 12 bases align to TRBD1. This CDR3 has 15 residues. The germline CDR1 and CDR2 sequences are SGHAT and FQNNGV. V dropped 5 bases and J dropped 5; count of bases not matched to a gene: 6. The CDR3, as DNA: TGTGCCAGCAGCGGGGACAGGGGGCCTTGGGAGACCCAGTACTTC. This sequence encodes CASSGDRGPWETQYF.

The V and J genes are TRBV6-2 or TRBV6-3 and TRBJ2-2; D remains ambiguous. The germline V gene encodes CDR1 MNHEY and CDR2 SVGEGT. This CDR3 contains 13 residues. V dropped 5 bases and J dropped 0 bases, with 4 bases sitting between them. The CDR3 loop reads CASSRTNTGELFF. CDR3 DNA: TGTGCCAGCAGTAGAACGAACACCGGGGAGCTGTTTTTT.

V is TRBV6-5 and J is TRBJ1-5, with 7 bases identical to TRBD1. J was trimmed by 7 bases and V by 7 bases; bases with no gene match: 7. The CDR3 sequence is 13 residues long. CDR1 is MNHEY, CDR2 SVGAGI, per germline. CDR3 sequence (DNA): TGTGCCAGCACGACAGGGTTAGGGCAGCCCCAGCATTTT. Translated, it gives CASTTGLGQPQHF.

This clone was seen many times. V and J are TRBV27 and TRBJ2-7; 8 bases are a match to TRBD2. The CDR3 spans 15 residues. Trimming at V came to 8 bases and at J to 2 bases, leaving 11 bases not matched to a gene. Germline V gene data show CDR1 as MNHEY and CDR2 as SMNVEV (reference sequence). The CDR3 sequence is CASREWSGGPYEQYF. The CDR3 DNA reads TGTGCCAGCCGAGAGTGGAGCGGGGGACCCTACGAGCAGTACTTC.

The table lists this clone with a count of one. The rearrangement uses TRBV3-1 (or the pseudogene TRBV3-2) and TRBJ2-7, with unresolved D. Germline V gene data show CDR1 as LGHDT and CDR2 as YNNKEL (reference sequence). This CDR3 is 14 amino acids long. V was shortened by 1 base and J by 0 bases, with 7 bases between the two germline ends. The CDR3, as DNA: TGTGCCAGCAGCCAAGGAGGTGCCTCCTACGAGCAGTACTTC. Translation gives CASSQGGASYEQYF.

The rearrangement uses TRBV19 and TRBJ1-5; tentative D call: TRBD1 (6 bases). V was pared by 4 bases and J by 1 base, with 11 bases between. The CDR3 runs to 15 residues. Germline lookup yields CDR1 LNHDA and CDR2 SQIVND (reference sequence). CDR3 sequence: CASSTQGISNQPQHF. Here the CDR3 DNA reads TGTGCCAGTAGTACGCAGGGGATAAGCAATCAGCCCCAGCATTTT.

CDR3 amino acids: CASSISTVNYGYTF. The CDR3 region has the DNA TGTGCCAGTAGCATATCGACAGTTAACTATGGCTACACCTTC. The rearrangement uses TRBV19 and TRBJ1-2, with D tentatively TRBD1 (5 bases). The length of the CDR3 is 14 residues. Germline assignment: CDR1 LNHDA and CDR2 SQIVND (reference sequence). V shed 6 bases and J shed 1 base, with 12 bases lying between them.

This sequence joins TRBV7-9 and TRBJ2-1, with TRBD1 as a possible D gene (5 bases). CDR3 length: 15 residues. V lost 5 bases and J 4 bases, leaving 15 bases between the germline ends. Germline V lookup: CDR1 SEHNR, CDR2 FQNEAQ (reference sequence). The CDR3 bases are TGTGCCAGCAGCCCACCGTATCAGGGTTACAATGAGCAGTTCTTC. Protein sequence: CASSPPYQGYNEQFF.

The V and J genes are TRBV4-3 and TRBJ2-1; TRBD2 matches 7 bases. The CDR3 sequence is 13 residues long. Germline lookup yields CDR1 LGHNA and CDR2 YSLEER. V lost 1 base, J lost 9 bases, and 3 bases stayed unmatched. This chain's CDR3 is CASSQARGVEQFF. The CDR3 bases are TGCGCCAGCAGCCAAGCCCGGGGGGTTGAGCAGTTCTTC.